This is a list of T cell receptor beta chains from one sample in a study of OX40 agonist ivuxolimab in advanced cancers. Only in-frame clones appear in the TCRdb table, and some are missing; sequencing was by immunoSEQ multiplex PCR. The sample lists roughly 79,000 clones, less than 85% seen once, with around 0.51% in the top ten. The source material was CD4+ or CD8+ T cells sorted from blood, sampled in a trial of the OX40 agonist ivuxolimab. All receptors derive from an adult with an advanced solid tumor such as melanoma, head and neck, liver or kidney cancer. The CDR3 runs from the conserved cysteine through the conserved F or W. Each record gives: D gene, CDR3 length, J gene, V gene, clone size, CDR3 protein, CDR3 DNA. A D gene is named only where the DNA matches it firmly. Only some rows state a clone size, as once, few, many or a class for expanded clones.

TRBD2,17,TRBJ2-1,TRBV5-1,NA,CASKGLGRLLAYNEQFF,TGCGCCAGCAAGGGACTAGGGAGGTTATTAGCCTACAATGAGCAGTTCTTC
NA,20,TRBJ2-3,TRBV21-1,NA,CASLLAGEPSRTLKTDTQYF,TGTGCCAGCCTTCTAGCGGGAGAGCCCAGTAGAACACTAAAAACAGATACGCAGTATTTT
NA,14,TRBJ2-7,TRBV7-2,NA,CASSSQASSYEQYF,TGTGCCAGCAGCTCGCAGGCGAGCTCCTACGAGCAGTACTTC
TRBD1,11,TRBJ2-3,TRBV7-8,NA,CASSPDRGQYF,TGTGCCAGCAGCCCCGACAGGGGGCAGTATTTT
TRBD1,14,TRBJ2-1,TRBV28,NA,CASSLPGQDNEQFF,TGTGCCAGCAGTTTACCGGGACAGGACAATGAGCAGTTCTTC
NA,14,TRBJ1-5,TRBV28,NA,CASSSAGKIQPQHF,TGTGCCAGCAGTTCAGCAGGGAAGATTCAGCCCCAGCATTTT
TRBD2,13,TRBJ2-7,TRBV28,NA,CATVTSGGDEQYF,TGTGCCACCGTGACTAGCGGGGGGGACGAGCAGTACTTC
NA,13,TRBJ2-5,TRBV5-5,NA,CASGREFQETQYF,TGTGCCAGCGGACGTGAATTTCAAGAGACCCAGTACTTC
NA,14,TRBJ1-3,TRBV11-2,NA,CASSFGVSGNTIYF,TGTGCCAGCAGCTTTGGCGTCTCTGGAAACACCATATATTTT
TRBD1,14,TRBJ2-7,TRBV5-1,NA,CASRFSGTDYEQYF,TGCGCCAGCAGGTTTTCCGGGACAGACTACGAGCAGTACTTC
NA,16,TRBJ1-6,TRBV7-6,few,CASSLDSSSYNSPLHF,TGTGCCAGCAGCTTAGACAGCAGCTCCTATAATTCACCCCTCCACTTT
NA,15,TRBJ1-1,TRBV5-1,few,CASSLGNTGVTEAFF,TGCGCCAGCAGCTTGGGAAATACGGGGGTCACTGAAGCTTTCTTT
TRBD2,16,TRBJ2-3,TRBV6-1,once,CASSVGRGASTDTQYF,TGTGCCAGCAGTGTCGGGCGGGGGGCGAGCACAGATACGCAGTATTTT
NA,12,TRBJ1-3,TRBV19,NA,CASSPSGNTIYF,TGTGCCAGTAGTCCCAGTGGAAACACCATATATTTT
NA,16,TRBJ2-7,TRBV7-2,NA,CASSLQLDGSSYEQYF,TGTGCCAGCAGCTTACAGTTGGACGGAAGCTCCTACGAGCAGTACTTC
NA,13,TRBJ2-7,TRBV28,NA,CASSSPGRLEQYF,TGTGCCAGCAGTTCTCCCGGACGGCTCGAGCAGTACTTC
TRBD1,15,TRBJ1-6,TRBV5-4,few,CASSRPGQLNSPLHF,TGTGCCAGCAGCCGACCGGGACAGCTTAATTCACCCCTCCACTTT
NA,14,TRBJ2-2,TRBV19,few,CASKESSNTGELFF,TGTGCCAGTAAGGAAAGTTCGAACACCGGGGAGCTGTTTTTT
NA,15,TRBJ1-6,TRBV4-1,once,CASSQDRGNNSPLHF,TGCGCCAGCAGCCAAGATAGGGGAAATAATTCACCCCTCCACTTT
TRBD1,14,TRBJ2-5,TRBV2,NA,CASNRDRGQETQYF,TGTGCCAGCAACCGGGACAGGGGGCAAGAGACCCAGTACTTC
NA,16,TRBJ1-3,TRBV28,NA,CASSPYLRAPGNTIYF,TGTGCCAGCAGTCCCTATTTACGCGCCCCTGGAAACACCATATATTTT
TRBD1,15,TRBJ1-6,TRBV5-1,NA,CASSLGGDRGSPLHF,TGCGCCAGCAGCTTAGGGGGGGACAGGGGTTCACCCCTCCACTTT
NA,13,TRBJ1-2,TRBV7-2,once,CASKRARDYGYTF,TGTGCCAGCAAACGGGCCAGGGACTATGGCTACACCTTC
TRBD1,16,TRBJ2-5,TRBV28,NA,CASSLRSTGGRETQYF,TGTGCCAGCAGTTTAAGGTCAACAGGGGGCAGGGAGACCCAGTACTTC
TRBD1,13,TRBJ2-1,TRBV9,once,CASSVTGAGEQFF,TGTGCCAGCAGCGTAACAGGGGCTGGTGAGCAGTTCTTC
NA,13,TRBJ2-2,TRBV6-1,NA,CASSQANTGELFF,TGTGCCAGCAGCCAAGCGAACACCGGGGAGCTGTTTTTT
NA,17,TRBJ2-5,TRBV5-6,NA,CASSLAGRRTGGETQYF,TGTGCCAGCAGCTTGGCTGGGCGCAGGACGGGCGGAGAGACCCAGTACTTC
NA,11,TRBJ2-2,TRBV7-3,NA,CASSLTGELFF,TGTGCCAGCAGTCTTACCGGGGAGCTGTTTTTT
NA,14,TRBJ1-4,TRBV19,NA,CASVETGRMEKLFF,TGTGCCAGCGTCGAGACGGGCAGGATGGAAAAACTGTTTTTT
NA,12,TRBJ1-1,TRBV30,few,CAWSGTRTEAFF,TGTGCCTGGAGTGGAACAAGGACTGAAGCTTTCTTT
TRBD2,13,TRBJ2-3,TRBV30,NA,CAWKGRVSDTQYF,TGTGCCTGGAAGGGGAGGGTATCTGATACGCAGTATTTT
NA,14,TRBJ2-2,TRBV7-2,NA,CASSSQGAVGELFF,TGTGCCAGCAGCTCACAGGGAGCGGTCGGGGAGCTGTTTTTT
NA,13,TRBJ1-2,TRBV7-8,NA,CASTTGRGESYTF,TGTGCCAGCACCACGGGACGGGGGGAGAGCTACACCTTC
NA,16,TRBJ2-2,TRBV27,NA,CASRKQGSSNTGELFF,TGTGCCAGCAGAAAACAGGGTTCCTCGAACACCGGGGAGCTGTTTTTT
NA,16,TRBJ2-7,TRBV28,NA,CASSSHTQGGGYEQYF,TGTGCCAGCAGTTCGCACACCCAGGGAGGCGGGTACGAGCAGTACTTC
NA,14,TRBJ2-4,TRBV28,NA,CASSEARGTNIQYF,TGTGCCAGCAGCGAGGCCCGGGGAACAAACATTCAGTACTTC
NA,17,TRBJ1-1,TRBV27,NA,CASSLSGTGRGNTEAFF,TGTGCCAGCAGTTTATCTGGGACTGGGAGGGGGAACACTGAAGCTTTCTTT
NA,14,TRBJ2-7,TRBV7-2,NA,CASSFRDARYEQYF,TGTGCCAGCAGCTTCCGGGACGCCCGCTACGAGCAGTACTTC
NA,15,TRBJ2-7,TRBV5-1,NA,CASSEAGTNSYEQYF,TGCGCCAGCAGTGAAGCGGGTACGAACTCCTACGAGCAGTACTTC
TRBD2,16,TRBJ2-1,TRBV4-1,NA,CASSQVLAGSYNEQFF,TGCGCCAGCAGCCAAGTACTAGCGGGGTCCTACAATGAGCAGTTCTTC
TRBD1,14,TRBJ2-7,TRBV18,NA,CASSRSEGAHEQYF,TGTGCCAGCTCACGAAGTGAGGGGGCGCACGAGCAGTACTTC
NA,13,TRBJ1-1,TRBV7-6,NA,CASSLDPGTEAFF,TGTGCCAGCAGCTTAGATCCGGGGACTGAAGCTTTCTTT
NA,17,TRBJ2-7,TRBV9,NA,CASSVGIAGPQGSEQYF,TGTGCCAGCAGCGTAGGAATTGCGGGCCCACAAGGCTCCGAGCAGTACTTC
TRBD1,14,TRBJ1-2,TRBV2,NA,CASSGQGSANGYTF,TGTGCCAGCAGTGGACAGGGAAGCGCAAATGGCTACACCTTC
NA,13,TRBJ2-5,TRBV18,few,CASSPNTQETQYF,TGTGCCAGCTCGCCCAACACCCAAGAGACCCAGTACTTC
TRBD2,13,TRBJ2-2,TRBV29-1,NA,CSVGEGYTGELFF,TGCAGCGTTGGGGAGGGATACACCGGGGAGCTGTTTTTT
NA,13,TRBJ1-5,TRBV30,NA,CAWSQGANQPQHF,TGTGCCTGGAGTCAAGGGGCAAATCAGCCCCAGCATTTT
NA,15,TRBJ2-7,TRBV19,NA,CASSPGHSLSYEQYF,TGTGCCAGTAGCCCGGGACATAGTCTCTCCTACGAGCAGTACTTC
NA,20,TRBJ1-5,TRBV4-3,few,CASSQNPVGGGVRSNQPQHF,TGCGCCAGCAGCCAAAACCCCGTAGGGGGAGGGGTACGGAGCAATCAGCCCCAGCATTTT
NA,12,TRBJ1-5,TRBV18,once,CASSPGNQPQHF,TGTGCCAGCTCACCGGGGAATCAGCCCCAGCATTTT
TRBD1,13,TRBJ1-2,TRBV9,NA,CASTPTGTYGYTF,TGTGCCAGCACGCCGACAGGGACCTATGGCTACACCTTC
TRBD1,13,TRBJ1-1,TRBV5-3,NA,CASSDRVNTEAFF,TGTGCCAGCAGCGACAGGGTGAACACTGAAGCTTTCTTT
TRBD1,18,TRBJ2-6,TRBV7-9,few,CASSADRGQSSGANVLTF,TGTGCCAGCAGCGCAGACAGGGGCCAGTCCTCTGGGGCCAACGTCCTGACTTTC
NA,16,TRBJ2-1,TRBV7-2,once,CASSFNGASSYNEQFF,TGTGCCAGCAGCTTCAATGGGGCGAGCTCCTACAATGAGCAGTTCTTC
NA,14,TRBJ2-3,TRBV6-4,NA,CASSDPPGSYTQYF,TGTGCCAGCAGTGACCCCCCGGGTTCCTATACGCAGTATTTT